The T cell receptor beta chain described here comes from a study of blood T cell repertoires in COVID-19. About the research overall: COVID-19 samples, acute and convalescent, were from the United States, Italy and Spain. PBMCs, B-cell-depleted T cells, or T cells were the source of the cDNA or gDNA that made up the material.

Patients of the Seattle cohort, enrolled during active infection, were followed longitudinally. The CDR3 runs 12 residues. Looked up from germline, CDR1 is SGHKS and CDR2 is YYEKEE (reference sequence). The V end was cut by 1 base, the J end by 7 bases, with 8 bases between. Original data processing: The authors estimated nucleated cell counts from reference gene primer amplification. TCRdb keeps only in-frame clones here, not all; method: immunoSEQ multiplex PCR. V and J calls and clone size are those listed in that table; D and trimming were worked out from the DNA. The sample includes 250,000 to 400,000 clones, approximately 89% of them seen just once.

This receptor was taken from a woman aged 30 to 39 with COVID-19, enrolled during active disease. The sample was peripheral blood. The J gene is TRBJ1-2, the V gene TRBV5-5; D unresolved. The CDR3: CASSLLESGYTF. The CDR3 DNA follows: TGTGCCAGCAGCTTGTTAGAATCTGGCTACACCTTC.